The 27 T cell receptor beta chains reported below all come from one sample, sequenced in a study of chemoradiotherapy in HPV16-positive cancers. Sequenced by immunoSEQ multiplex PCR; TCRdb stores in-frame clones only, minus some. Here the sample spans 30,000 or so clones, over 65% being singletons. Sample: blood, taken from a patient who underwent chemoradiotherapy. The source of these receptors is a human donor with HPV-associated anogenital cancer.

This chain connects TRBV14 to TRBJ2-1; D may be TRBD2 (6 bases). Trimming shortened V by 4 bases and J by 6 bases, and 16 bases separated the two germline ends. Germline assignment: CDR1 SGHDN and CDR2 FVKESK. The CDR3 sequence is 15 residues long. The CDR3 DNA is TGTGCCAGCAGCCGAAATATGGGGGGTGTCAATGAGCAGTTCTTC. It encodes CASSRNMGGVNEQFF.

This clone has only a few counts. This chain uses TRBV9 with TRBJ1-2; tentatively, D is TRBD1 (5 bases). V lost 4 bases to trimming and J lost 8 bases, with 12 bases between them. The CDR3 is 12 residues long. Germline-derived CDR1 and CDR2 are SGDLS and YYNGEE. DNA for the CDR3: TGTGCCAGCAGCAGAGACCAGGGCGGCTACACCTTC. It specifies CASSRDQGGYTF.

CDR3: CASSARDAITDTQYF. The CDR3 coding sequence is TGTGCCAGCAGTGCTCGGGACGCCATCACAGATACGCAGTATTTT. This chain uses TRBV27 with TRBJ2-3; D assignment may be TRBD1 or TRBD2 (5 bases each). CDR3 size: 15 residues. CDR1 MNHEY and CDR2 SMNVEV come from the germline V gene (reference sequence). V lost 5 bases to trimming and J lost 2 bases, with 14 bases between them.

This clone came up once. This chain joins TRBV15 and TRBJ1-1; D not resolved. The length of the CDR3 is 12 residues. Germline values: CDR1 LNHNV, CDR2 YYDKDF (reference sequence). Between the trimmed V and J ends, which lost 0 bases and 8 bases, there was a span of 7 bases. The CDR3 protein is CATSRDQQEAFF. The CDR3 DNA follows: TGTGCCACCAGCAGAGACCAACAGGAAGCTTTCTTT.

This chain joins TRBV2 and TRBJ1-2; TRBD1 might be the D (5 bases). Trimming shortened V by 0 bases and J by 8 bases, and 13 bases separated the two germline ends. Germline V gene data show CDR1 as SNHLY and CDR2 as FYNNEI. This CDR3 is 14 amino acids long. This CDR3 is CASSEAPGRGGYTF. DNA for the CDR3: TGTGCCAGCAGTGAAGCGCCCGGGAGGGGCGGCTACACCTTC.

V gene TRBV9 combines with J gene TRBJ1-2, with D unresolved. The CDR3 runs to 13 residues. Between the trimmed V and J ends, which lost 0 bases and 3 bases, there was a span of 6 bases. CDR1 and CDR2 (germline): SGDLS, YYNGEE. The CDR3, as DNA: TGTGCCAGCAGCGTAGCAGGAGACTATGGCTACACCTTC. The encoded protein is CASSVAGDYGYTF.

The chain joins TRBV18 to TRBJ1-1, with D possibly being TRBD1 (6 bases). There are 16 residues in the CDR3. Per germline, CDR1 KGHSH and CDR2 LQKENI. Between the trimmed V and J ends, which lost 2 bases and 1 base, there was a span of 14 bases. CDR3 protein: CASSPVTGQGNTEAFF. The CDR3, as DNA: TGTGCCAGCTCACCAGTTACAGGGCAAGGGAACACTGAAGCTTTCTTT.

The chain joins TRBV7-9 to TRBJ2-7; no firm D call. This CDR3 is 13 amino acids long. Germline V gene lookup returns CDR1 SEHNR and CDR2 FQNEAQ (reference sequence). V lost 4 bases and J 1 base, leaving 8 bases between the germline ends. DNA of the CDR3: TGTGCCAGCAGCTCGAGTGGGTCCTACGAGCAGTACTTC. It is translated as CASSSSGSYEQYF.

The V gene is TRBV7-9, the J gene TRBJ1-1; weak D call: TRBD1 (6 bases). Trimming cost V 6 bases and J 2 bases, with 13 bases left between them. The germline CDR1 and CDR2 sequences are SEHNR and FQNEAQ (reference sequence). The CDR3 spans 14 residues. For the CDR3, the DNA is TGTGCCAGCAGGTCGGGGGGCGTCAACACTGAAGCTTTCTTT. This translates into CASRSGGVNTEAFF.

The rearrangement links TRBV19 to TRBJ1-1; 8 nucleotides line up with TRBD1. The CDR3 has 15 amino acids. Trimming cost V 4 bases and J 1 base; bases outside gene matches: 5. The germline V gene encodes CDR1 LNHDA and CDR2 SQIVND (reference sequence). In DNA, the CDR3 is TGTGCCAGTAGTACTAGACAGGGGACGAACACTGAAGCTTTCTTT. Its protein is CASSTRQGTNTEAFF.

This clone is a singleton in its sample. The chain is built from TRBV7-2 and TRBJ2-1; D is unclear. Trimming stripped 4 bases from V and 2 bases from J, with 15 bases between. The CDR3 is made up of 16 amino acids. Germline CDR1 SGHTA, CDR2 FQGNSA. The chain's CDR3 is CASSWRSRGTYNEQFF. As DNA, the CDR3 is TGTGCCAGCAGCTGGCGCTCACGCGGAACCTACAATGAGCAGTTCTTC.

The chain recombines TRBV7-7 with TRBJ2-5; 10 bases are shared with TRBD1. V trimming: 5 bases; J trimming: 5 bases; junction bases outside the gene matches: 8. CDR1 is SSHAT, CDR2 FNYEAQ, per germline (reference sequence). The CDR3 is made up of 15 amino acids. The CDR3 bases are TGTGCCAGCAGCCCGTCCGGGACAGGGGAGGAGACCCAGTACTTC. Its protein is CASSPSGTGEETQYF.

V usage is TRBV4-1 and J usage is TRBJ1-2; 11 bases match TRBD1. There are 15 residues in the CDR3. V was pared by 1 base and J by 7 bases, with 5 bases of the junction left unmatched. The germline gives CDR1 MGHRA, CDR2 YSYEKL. CDR3: CASSQGRGTGGGYTF. CDR3 nucleotides: TGCGCCAGCAGCCAAGGCCGCGGGACAGGGGGTGGCTACACCTTC.

This chain uses TRBV6-1 with TRBJ2-6; D unresolved. This CDR3 is built from 15 residues. Germline CDR1 MNHNS, CDR2 SASEGT. Trimming took 1 base from V and 17 from J, leaving 21 bases between them. The CDR3 DNA sequence: TGTGCCAGCAGTGAAGTTGTGACGCCGTCTCCCGCCATGACTTTC. Protein sequence: CASSEVVTPSPAMTF.

V is TRBV5-4 and J is TRBJ2-3; D may be TRBD1 (5 bases). Germline V CDR1 and CDR2: SGHNT, YYREEE (reference sequence). With 0 bases removed from V and 2 bases from J, the gap between germline ends came to 13 bases. The CDR3 runs to 16 residues. This chain's CDR3 is CASSLGARENTDTQYF. CDR3 nucleotides: TGTGCCAGCAGCTTGGGGGCCAGGGAAAACACAGATACGCAGTATTTT. The full variable domain, its missing parts supplied by reference TRBV5-4 and TRBJ2-3, is ETGVTQSPTHLIKTRGQQVTLRCSSQSGHNTVSWYQQALGQGPQFIFQYYREEENGRGNFPPRFSGLQFPNYSSELNVNALELDDSALYLCASSLGARENTDTQYFGPGTRLTVL.

V and J are TRBV10-3 and TRBJ2-2, with D tentatively TRBD1 (6 bases). Germline CDR1 reads ENHRY; CDR2 reads SYGVKD. V lost 2 bases to trimming and J lost 8 bases, with 18 bases between them. CDR3 length equals 16 residues. CDR3 loop: CAISEPKLQGLGELFF. The CDR3 DNA sequence: TGTGCCATCAGTGAGCCAAAATTGCAGGGGCTAGGGGAGCTGTTTTTT.

CDR3 bases: TGTGCCAGCAGCATTAGCGGGGGGAACACCGGGGAGCTGTTTTTT. Protein sequence: CASSISGGNTGELFF. The chain links TRBV9 to TRBJ2-2; 9 bases are shared with TRBD2. The CDR3 is 15 residues long. Per the germline V gene, CDR1 is SGDLS and CDR2 is YYNGEE. V dropped 4 bases and J dropped 1; count of bases not matched to a gene: 2. The complete variable domain, with remaining parts taken from reference TRBV9 and TRBJ2-2, reads DSGVTQTPKHLITATGQRVTLRCSPRSGDLSVYWYQQSLDQGLQFLIQYYNGEERAKGNILERFSAQQFPDLHSELNLSSLELGDSALYFCASSISGGNTGELFFGEGSRLTVL.

This clone was counted only a few times. The chain carries TRBV21-1 and TRBJ1-5; the table's TRBD1 call for D was not verified on the DNA. TRBV21-1 is a listed pseudogene. This CDR3 has 17 amino acids. The DNA for the CDR3 is TGTGCCAGCAGCCCCCAGCGAGGACAGGGAGTAAATCAGCCCCAGCATTTT. Translating it yields CASSPQRGQGVNQPQHF.

The chain uses TRBV9 and TRBJ2-3, with D perhaps TRBD2 (7 bases). The CDR3 runs 18 residues. Germline V lookup: CDR1 SGDLS, CDR2 YYNGEE. V was cut by 0 bases and J by 2 bases, with 19 bases left in between. CDR3 sequence: CASSVEGGRRGNTDTQYF. CDR3 nucleotides: TGTGCCAGCAGCGTAGAAGGGGGTCGGCGGGGGAACACAGATACGCAGTATTTT.

The CDR3 DNA is TGTGCCACCAGCAGAGACGGGGGCTCCTACAATGAGCAGTTCTTC. Translating it yields CATSRDGGSYNEQFF. The chain is built from TRBV15 and TRBJ2-1; a weak D match, TRBD2 (6 bases). Germline CDR1 LNHNV, CDR2 YYDKDF (reference sequence). V shed 0 bases and J shed 0 bases, with 6 bases lying between them. The CDR3 has 15 residues. The full variable domain, its missing parts supplied by reference TRBV15 and TRBJ2-1, is DAMVIQNPRYQVTQFGKPVTLSCSQTLNHNVMYWYQQKSSQAPKLLFHYYDKDFNNEADTPDNFQSRRPNTSFCFLDIRSPGLGDTAMYLCATSRDGGSYNEQFFGPGTRLTVL.

This clone has only one observation. V usage is TRBV18 and J usage is TRBJ2-7, with TRBD1 identical over 8 bases. Germline trimming cut 5 bases from V and 7 bases from J; bases unmatched to any gene: 10. The CDR3 is made up of 14 amino acids. Germline loops: CDR1 KGHSH, CDR2 LQKENI. The DNA for the CDR3 is TGTGCCAGCTCAGTCAGGGGGCGGATCATGGAGCAGTACTTC. Its translation: CASSVRGRIMEQYF.

J is TRBJ1-2 and V is TRBV5-4; D unresolved. Trimming cost V 3 bases and J 2 bases, with 11 bases left between them. The germline V gene has CDR1 SGHNT and CDR2 YYREEE (reference sequence). The CDR3 runs 14 residues. The CDR3 loop is CASSSPAGNYGYTF. The CDR3 coding sequence is TGTGCCAGCAGCTCACCGGCGGGGAACTATGGCTACACCTTC. The entire variable domain, with the rest obtained from reference TRBV5-4 and TRBJ1-2, is as follows: ETGVTQSPTHLIKTRGQQVTLRCSSQSGHNTVSWYQQALGQGPQFIFQYYREEENGRGNFPPRFSGLQFPNYSSELNVNALELDDSALYLCASSSPAGNYGYTFGSGTRLTVV.

This sequence joins TRBV30 and TRBJ2-2; D ambiguous. The V and J ends lost 1 base and 5 bases respectively, with 8 bases between them. The CDR3 has 13 amino acids. Germline V gene lookup returns CDR1 GTSNPN and CDR2 SVGIG (reference sequence). The CDR3 nucleotides are TGTGCCTGGAGTGCCCAGAGAACCGGGGAGCTGTTTTTT. Translation: CAWSAQRTGELFF.

The chain joins TRBV29-1 to TRBJ1-6; D not certain. The CDR3 sequence is 14 residues long. V gave up 4 bases and J gave up 9 bases, with 16 bases separating them. Germline CDR1 and CDR2: SQVTM and ANQGSEA. The CDR3 loop is CSVGEDGLRSPLHF. CDR3 DNA: TGCAGCGTTGGAGAGGACGGTCTACGTTCACCCCTCCACTTT.

The rearrangement uses TRBV7-9 and TRBJ2-7; TRBD1 aligns across 11 bases. CDR3 size: 17 residues. With V trimmed by 2 bases and J by 4 bases, 10 bases remained unmatched. In germline, CDR1 is SEHNR, CDR2 FQNEAQ (reference sequence). The CDR3 loop is CASSLSPRTGGRYEQYV. In DNA, the CDR3 is TGTGCCAGCAGCTTATCCCCGAGGACAGGGGGCCGGTACGAGCAGTACGTC.

The rearrangement links TRBV2 to TRBJ2-5; TRBD2 is a possible D gene (6 bases). Looked up from germline, CDR1 is SNHLY and CDR2 is FYNNEI. V was pared by 4 bases and J by 5 bases, with 17 bases between. The CDR3 runs to 15 residues. This CDR3 reads CASSGPRGGAETQYF. The CDR3, as DNA: TGTGCCAGCAGTGGCCCTCGCGGCGGGGCTGAGACCCAGTACTTC.

The chain recombines TRBV4-2 with TRBJ2-2; D is uncertain. V was pared by 0 bases and J by 6 bases, with 5 bases between. This CDR3 has 13 amino acids. CDR1 is LGHNA, CDR2 YNFKEQ, per germline. The CDR3 nucleotides read TGTGCCAGCAGCCAAGATCGCCCCGGGGAGCTGTTTTTT. Encoded protein: CASSQDRPGELFF.